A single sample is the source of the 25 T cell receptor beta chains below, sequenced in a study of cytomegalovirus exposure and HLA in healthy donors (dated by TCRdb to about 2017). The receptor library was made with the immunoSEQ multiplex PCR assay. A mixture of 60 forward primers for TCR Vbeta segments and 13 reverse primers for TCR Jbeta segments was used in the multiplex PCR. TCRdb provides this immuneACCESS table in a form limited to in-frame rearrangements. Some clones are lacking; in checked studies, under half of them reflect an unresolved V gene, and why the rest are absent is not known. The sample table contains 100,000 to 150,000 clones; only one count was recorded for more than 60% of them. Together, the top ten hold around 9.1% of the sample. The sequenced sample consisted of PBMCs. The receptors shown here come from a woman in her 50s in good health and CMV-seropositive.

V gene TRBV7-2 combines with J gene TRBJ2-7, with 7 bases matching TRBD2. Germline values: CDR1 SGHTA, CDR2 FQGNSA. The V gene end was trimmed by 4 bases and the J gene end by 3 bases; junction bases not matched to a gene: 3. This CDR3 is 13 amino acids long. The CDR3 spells CASSSRGGYEQYF. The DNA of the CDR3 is TGTGCCAGCAGCTCCCGCGGGGGCTACGAGCAGTACTTC.

The CDR3 spells CASTLSAGVDEQYF. In nucleotides, the CDR3 is TGTGCCAGCACCTTGTCGGCCGGGGTAGACGAGCAGTACTTC. This chain connects TRBV7-2 to TRBJ2-7, with a tentative D call TRBD2 (5 bases). V was clipped by 7 bases and J by 5 bases, with 18 bases between them. In germline, CDR1 is SGHTA, CDR2 FQGNSA. This CDR3 has 14 amino acids.

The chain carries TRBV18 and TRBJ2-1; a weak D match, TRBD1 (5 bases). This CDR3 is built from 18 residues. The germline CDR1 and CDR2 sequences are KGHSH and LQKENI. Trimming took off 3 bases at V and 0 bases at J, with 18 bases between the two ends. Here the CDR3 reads CASSPSTWGESSYNEQFF. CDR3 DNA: TGTGCCAGCTCACCCAGCACCTGGGGCGAGAGCTCCTACAATGAGCAGTTCTTC.

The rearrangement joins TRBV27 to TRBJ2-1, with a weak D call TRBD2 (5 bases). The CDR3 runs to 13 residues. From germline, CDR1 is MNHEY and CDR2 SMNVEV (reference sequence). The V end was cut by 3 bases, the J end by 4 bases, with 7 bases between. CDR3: CASSFGGYNEQFF. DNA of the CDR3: TGTGCCAGCAGTTTTGGCGGGTACAATGAGCAGTTCTTC.

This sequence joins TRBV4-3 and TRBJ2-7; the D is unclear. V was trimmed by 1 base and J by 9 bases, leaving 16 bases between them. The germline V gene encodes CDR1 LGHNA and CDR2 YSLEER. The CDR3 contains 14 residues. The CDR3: CASSQGPDLVAQYF. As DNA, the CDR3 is TGCGCCAGCAGCCAAGGGCCAGACTTGGTCGCGCAGTACTTC.

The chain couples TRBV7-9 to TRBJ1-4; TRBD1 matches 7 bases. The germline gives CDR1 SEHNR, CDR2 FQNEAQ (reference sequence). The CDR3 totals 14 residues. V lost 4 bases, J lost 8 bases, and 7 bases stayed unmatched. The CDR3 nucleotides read TGTGCCAGCAGCTGGCAGGGGGTAGGGGAAAAACTGTTTTTT. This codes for CASSWQGVGEKLFF. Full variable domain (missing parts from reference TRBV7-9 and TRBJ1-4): DTGVSQNPRHKITKRGQNVTFRCDPISEHNRLYWYRQTLGQGPEFLTYFQNEAQLEKSRLLSDRFSAERPKGSFSTLEIQRTEQGDSAMYLCASSWQGVGEKLFFGSGTQLSVL.

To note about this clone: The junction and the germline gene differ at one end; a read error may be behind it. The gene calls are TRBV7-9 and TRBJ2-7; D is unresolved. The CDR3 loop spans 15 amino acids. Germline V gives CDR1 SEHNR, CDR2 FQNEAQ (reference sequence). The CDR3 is CSSSPTQTRSYEQYF. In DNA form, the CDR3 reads TGTTCCAGCAGCCCTACACAGACAAGATCCTACGAGCAGTACTTC.

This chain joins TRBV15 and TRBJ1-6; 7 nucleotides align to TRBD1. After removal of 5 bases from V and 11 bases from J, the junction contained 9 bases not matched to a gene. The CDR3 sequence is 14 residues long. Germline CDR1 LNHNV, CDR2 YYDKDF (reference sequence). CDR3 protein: CATSPQGRAAPLHF. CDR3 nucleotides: TGTGCCACCAGCCCACAGGGGCGTGCTGCACCCCTCCACTTT.

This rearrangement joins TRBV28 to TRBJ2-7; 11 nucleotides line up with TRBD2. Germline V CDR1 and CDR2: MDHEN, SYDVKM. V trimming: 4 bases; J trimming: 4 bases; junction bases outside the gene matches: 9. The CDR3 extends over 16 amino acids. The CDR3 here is CASSSPGTSGYYEQYF. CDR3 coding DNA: TGTGCCAGCAGTTCCCCCGGGACTAGCGGTTATTACGAGCAGTACTTC.

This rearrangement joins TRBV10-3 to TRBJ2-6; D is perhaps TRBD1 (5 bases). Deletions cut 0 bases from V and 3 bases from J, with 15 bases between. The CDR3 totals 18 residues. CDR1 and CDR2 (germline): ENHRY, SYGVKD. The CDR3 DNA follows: TGTGCCATCAGTGAGTCGAAAGGGGTCGAATTTGGGGCCAACGTCCTGACTTTC. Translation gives CAISESKGVEFGANVLTF.

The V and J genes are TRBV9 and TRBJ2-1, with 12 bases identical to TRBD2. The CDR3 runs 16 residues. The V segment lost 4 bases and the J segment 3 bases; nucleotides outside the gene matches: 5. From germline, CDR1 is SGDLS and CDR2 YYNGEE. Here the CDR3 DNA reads TGTGCCAGCAGCCTTGGACTAGCGGGGTTCTACAATGAGCAGTTCTTC. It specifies CASSLGLAGFYNEQFF.

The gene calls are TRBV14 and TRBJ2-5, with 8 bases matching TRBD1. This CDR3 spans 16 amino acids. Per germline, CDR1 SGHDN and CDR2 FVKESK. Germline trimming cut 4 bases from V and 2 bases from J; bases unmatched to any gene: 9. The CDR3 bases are TGTGCCAGCAGCCTTTCCGCCGGGACAGGTCAAGAGACCCAGTACTTC. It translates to CASSLSAGTGQETQYF.

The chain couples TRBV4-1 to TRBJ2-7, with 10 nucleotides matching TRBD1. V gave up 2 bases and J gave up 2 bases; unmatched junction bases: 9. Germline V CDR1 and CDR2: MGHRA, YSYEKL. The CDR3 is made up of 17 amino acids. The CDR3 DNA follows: TGCGCCAGCAGCCAAAGGGTGTTGGGACAGGGGACCTACGAGCAGTACTTC. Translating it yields CASSQRVLGQGTYEQYF.

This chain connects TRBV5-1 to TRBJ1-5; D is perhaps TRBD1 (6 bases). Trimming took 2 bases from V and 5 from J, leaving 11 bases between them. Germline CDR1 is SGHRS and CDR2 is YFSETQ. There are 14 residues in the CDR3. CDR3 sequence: CASSLQGVDQPQHF. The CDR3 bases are TGCGCCAGCAGCTTACAGGGAGTTGATCAGCCCCAGCATTTT.

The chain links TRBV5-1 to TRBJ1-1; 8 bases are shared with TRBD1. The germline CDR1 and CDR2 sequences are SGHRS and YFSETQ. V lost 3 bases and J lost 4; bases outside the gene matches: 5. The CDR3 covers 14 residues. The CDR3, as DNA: TGCGCCAGCAGCTACGGACAGGGCTTCACTGAAGCTTTCTTT. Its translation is CASSYGQGFTEAFF.

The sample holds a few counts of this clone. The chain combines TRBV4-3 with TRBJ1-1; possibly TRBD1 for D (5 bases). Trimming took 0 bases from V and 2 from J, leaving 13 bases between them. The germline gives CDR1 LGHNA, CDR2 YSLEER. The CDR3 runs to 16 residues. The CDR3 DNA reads TGCGCCAGCAGCCAAGATAGGAGGGGTCCTAACACTGAAGCTTTCTTT. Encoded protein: CASSQDRRGPNTEAFF.

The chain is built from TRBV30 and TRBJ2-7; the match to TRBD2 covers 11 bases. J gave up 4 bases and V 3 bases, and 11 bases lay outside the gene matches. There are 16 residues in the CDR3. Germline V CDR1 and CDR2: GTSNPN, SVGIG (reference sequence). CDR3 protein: CAWSRTPTSGVYEQYF. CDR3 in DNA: TGTGCCTGGAGCCGCACACCGACTAGCGGGGTTTACGAGCAGTACTTC.

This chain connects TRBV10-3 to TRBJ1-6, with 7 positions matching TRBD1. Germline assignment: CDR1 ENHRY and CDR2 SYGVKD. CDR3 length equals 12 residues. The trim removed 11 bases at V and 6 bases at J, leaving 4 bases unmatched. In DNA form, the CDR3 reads TGTGCCTCGGGACAGCTTAATTCACCCCTCCACTTT. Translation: CASGQLNSPLHF.

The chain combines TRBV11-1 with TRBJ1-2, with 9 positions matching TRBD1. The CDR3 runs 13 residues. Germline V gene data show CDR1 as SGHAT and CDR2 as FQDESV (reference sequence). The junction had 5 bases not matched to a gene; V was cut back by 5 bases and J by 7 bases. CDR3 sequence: CASSTGGEVGYTF. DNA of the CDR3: TGTGCCAGCAGCACAGGGGGCGAGGTTGGCTACACCTTC.

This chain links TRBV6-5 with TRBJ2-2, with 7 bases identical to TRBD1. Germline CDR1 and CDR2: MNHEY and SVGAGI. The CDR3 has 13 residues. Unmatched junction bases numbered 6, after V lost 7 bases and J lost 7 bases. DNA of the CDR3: TGTGCCAGCAAAATAGGGGGCATCGGGGAGCTGTTTTTT. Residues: CASKIGGIGELFF.

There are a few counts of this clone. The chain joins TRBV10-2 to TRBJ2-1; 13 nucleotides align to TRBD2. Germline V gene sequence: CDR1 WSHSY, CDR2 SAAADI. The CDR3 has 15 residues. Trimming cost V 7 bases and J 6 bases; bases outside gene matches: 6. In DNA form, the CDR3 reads TGCGCCAGCACTATCGGACTAGCGGGGGTCAATGAGCAGTTCTTC. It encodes CASTIGLAGVNEQFF.

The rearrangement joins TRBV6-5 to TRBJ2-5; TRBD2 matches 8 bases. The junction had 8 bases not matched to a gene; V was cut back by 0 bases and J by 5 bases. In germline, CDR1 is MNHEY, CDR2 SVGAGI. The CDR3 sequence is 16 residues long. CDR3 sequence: CASSYSIQGGRETQYF. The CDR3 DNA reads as TGTGCCAGCAGTTACTCGATACAGGGCGGGAGGGAGACCCAGTACTTC.

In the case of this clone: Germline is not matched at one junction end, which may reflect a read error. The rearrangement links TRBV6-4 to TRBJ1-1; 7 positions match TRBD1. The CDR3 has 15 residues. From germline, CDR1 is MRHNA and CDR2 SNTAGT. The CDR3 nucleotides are TGTGCCAGCAGTGAGACGGACACACAGGGGCTGGCTGCGATCTTT. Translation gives CASSETDTQGLAAIF.

For the CDR3, the DNA is TGTGCCAGCAGTTTAGCTAGCGGTGGGACCTCTTACGAGCAGTACTTC. Its translation: CASSLASGGTSYEQYF. V gene TRBV28 combines with J gene TRBJ2-7, with TRBD2 identical over 7 bases. V lost 2 bases, J lost 4 bases, and 11 bases stayed unmatched. CDR1 is MDHEN, CDR2 SYDVKM, per germline. The CDR3 spans 16 residues.

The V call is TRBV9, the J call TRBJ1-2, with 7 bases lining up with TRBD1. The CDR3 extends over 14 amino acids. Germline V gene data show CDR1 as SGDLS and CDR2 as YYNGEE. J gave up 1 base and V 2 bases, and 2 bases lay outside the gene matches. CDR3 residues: CASSVRDSNYGYTF. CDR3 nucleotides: TGTGCCAGCAGCGTCAGGGACAGTAACTATGGCTACACCTTC. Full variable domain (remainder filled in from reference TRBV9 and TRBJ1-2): DSGVTQTPKHLITATGQRVTLRCSPRSGDLSVYWYQQSLDQGLQFLIQYYNGEERAKGNILERFSAQQFPDLHSELNLSSLELGDSALYFCASSVRDSNYGYTFGSGTRLTVV.